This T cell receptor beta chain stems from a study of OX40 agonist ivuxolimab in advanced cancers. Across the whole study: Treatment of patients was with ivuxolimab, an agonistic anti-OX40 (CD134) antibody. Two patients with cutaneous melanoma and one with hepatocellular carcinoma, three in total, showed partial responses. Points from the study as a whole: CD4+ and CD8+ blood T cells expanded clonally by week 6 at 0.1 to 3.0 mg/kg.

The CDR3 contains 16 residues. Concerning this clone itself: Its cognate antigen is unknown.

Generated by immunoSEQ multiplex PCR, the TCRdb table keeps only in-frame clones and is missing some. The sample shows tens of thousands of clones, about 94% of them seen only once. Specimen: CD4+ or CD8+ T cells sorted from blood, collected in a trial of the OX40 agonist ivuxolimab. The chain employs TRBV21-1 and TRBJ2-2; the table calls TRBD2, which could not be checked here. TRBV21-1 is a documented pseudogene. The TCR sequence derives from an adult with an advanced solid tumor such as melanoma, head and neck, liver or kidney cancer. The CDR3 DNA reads TGTGCCAGCAGCAAAGTGGCGGGGAAGAACACCGGGGAGCTGTTTTTT. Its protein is CASSKVAGKNTGELFF.